A single sample gave rise to the 7 T cell receptor beta chains below, sequenced in a study of glioma-infiltrating T cells. Amplification of TCR alpha and beta CDR3 regions from RNA used iRepertoire nested multiplex PCR. MiXCR, applied by TCRdb to the multiplex PCR reads, yields one record per CDR3 protein. The table shows about 210,000 distinct CDR3 sequences, with more than 25% occurring only once. Sequencing was performed on glioma tissue, nonneoplastic brain tissue, or PBMCs (not recorded which). The source is a human donor with low-grade glioma or glioblastoma, undergoing nonglioma brain surgery, or in good health (not recorded which).

This clonotype was seen ten or more times. V gene TRBV19 combines with J gene TRBJ1-5; D is ambiguous. From germline, CDR1 is LNHDA and CDR2 SQIVND (reference sequence). V was trimmed by 7 bases and J by 3 bases, leaving 16 bases between them. This CDR3 contains 15 residues. The CDR3 DNA sequence: TGTGCCAGTACCCCGAACCCCAGGCACAATCAGCCCCAGCATTTT. Its protein product is CASTPNPRHNQPQHF.

The V call is TRBV6-1, the J call TRBJ1-5, with a tentative D call TRBD1 (5 bases). Trimming left V 11 bases short and J 7 bases short, with 21 bases between. CDR1 is MNHNS and CDR2 is SASEGT in the germline V gene. This CDR3 contains 14 residues. The CDR3 DNA reads as TGTGCCGGCGGTGAATCCTTCTGGGGGCAGCCCCAGCATTTT. Translating gives CAGGESFWGQPQHF.

This clonotype came up many times. One end of the junction varies from germline; a read error may be responsible. This chain connects TRBV7-7 to TRBJ2-1; tentatively, D is TRBD2 (6 bases). The length of the CDR3 is 15 residues. CDR1 SSHAT and CDR2 FNYEAQ come from the germline V gene (reference sequence). CDR3 sequence: CASSKTSGPSNEQFF. As DNA, the CDR3 is TGTGCTAGCAGCAAGACTAGTGGCCCTTCCAATGAGCAGTTCTTC.

The chain uses TRBV4-3 and TRBJ2-7; 12 bases map to TRBD2. Trimming at V came to 0 bases and at J to 3 bases, leaving 6 bases not matched to a gene. Germline CDR1 is LGHNA and CDR2 is YSLEER. The CDR3 loop spans 17 amino acids. CDR3 nucleotides: TGCGCCAGCAGCCAAGAAGTAGGACTAGCGGGAATCTACGAGCAGTACTTC. Protein sequence: CASSQEVGLAGIYEQYF.

The chain joins TRBV7-2 to TRBJ2-3; 12 bases agree with TRBD2. The CDR3 extends over 16 amino acids. Per germline, CDR1 SGHTA and CDR2 FQGNSA. V lost 5 bases to trimming and J lost 8 bases; unmatched junction nucleotides: 11. The CDR3 DNA is TGTGCCAGCAGCCAACTAGCGGGAGGCGGGCAGAGTACGCAGTATTTT. Translation gives CASSQLAGGGQSTQYF.

This sequence joins TRBV4-2 and TRBJ2-3; D not resolved. Judging by the DNA end, TRBJ1-5 fits better; the J call may be wrong. From germline, CDR1 is LGHNA and CDR2 YNFKEQ. The CDR3 extends over 17 amino acids. CDR3 in amino acids: CASSQALLAGGADTQHF. CDR3 bases: TGTGCCAGCAGCCAAGCTCTTCTAGCGGGAGGTGCAGATACGCAGCATTTT.

The CDR3 bases are TGTGCCAGCAGCCCAGAGCCAAGCTCTGGGGCCAACGTCCTGACTTTC. This sequence encodes CASSPEPSSGANVLTF. The rearrangement links TRBV11-2 to TRBJ2-6; D is uncertain. The CDR3 is 16 residues long. The V end lost 5 bases, the J end lost 0 bases, and 11 bases lay between the germline ends. Per the germline V gene, CDR1 is SGHAT and CDR2 is FQNNGV. The full variable domain, completed using reference TRBV11-2 and TRBJ2-6, is EAGVAQSPRYKIIEKRQSVAFWCNPISGHATLYWYQQILGQGPKLLIQFQNNGVVDDSQLPKDRFSAERLKGVDSTLKIQPAKLEDSAVYLCASSPEPSSGANVLTFGAGSRLTVL.